These 16 T cell receptor beta chains were all obtained from the same sample, sequenced in a study of cytomegalovirus exposure and HLA in healthy donors. The study ran its PCR with 60 Vbeta and 13 Jbeta primers. Sequenced by immunoSEQ multiplex PCR; TCRdb stores in-frame clones only, minus some. The sample includes under 250,000 clones, about 85% of them seen just once. Material: PBMCs. These receptor sequences come from a girl aged 2 to 10 in good health and CMV-seronegative.

The gene calls are TRBV7-9 and TRBJ1-1; tentatively, D is TRBD1 (5 bases). The CDR3 consists of 15 residues. Trimming stripped 0 bases from V and 5 bases from J, with 13 bases between. CDR1 and CDR2 (germline): SEHNR, FQNEAQ (reference sequence). The CDR3, as DNA: TGTGCCAGCAGCTTAGCTTCGCAGGGTCGGACTGAAGCTTTCTTT. Translated, it gives CASSLASQGRTEAFF. The full variable domain, in which reference TRBV7-9 and TRBJ1-1 provide the parts outside the CDR3, is DTGVSQNPRHKITKRGQNVTFRCDPISEHNRLYWYRQTLGQGPEFLTYFQNEAQLEKSRLLSDRFSAERPKGSFSTLEIQRTEQGDSAMYLCASSLASQGRTEAFFGQGTRLTVV.

This clone appeared a single time. This sequence joins TRBV5-1 and TRBJ1-1; D unclear. This CDR3 spans 12 amino acids. Germline values: CDR1 SGHRS, CDR2 YFSETQ. The V end was cut by 0 bases, the J end by 11 bases, with 11 bases between. CDR3 bases: TGCGCCAGCAGCTTGGGGTTAGGAGGCGCTTTCTTT. It codes for CASSLGLGGAFF.

This chain joins TRBV7-2 and TRBJ2-3; D is ambiguous. Germline assignment: CDR1 SGHTA and CDR2 FQGNSA. The V and J ends lost 6 bases and 5 bases respectively, with 12 bases between them. The CDR3 is 13 amino acids. CDR3 nucleotides: TGTGCCAGCAGGCCCTCGAGCGTAGATACGCAGTATTTT. Its translation is CASRPSSVDTQYF.

This CDR3 is CASSSRDLYEQYF. For the CDR3, the DNA is TGTGCCAGCAGCTCCCGGGATCTCTACGAGCAGTACTTC. This rearrangement joins TRBV7-9 to TRBJ2-7; a weak D match, TRBD2 (5 bases). The CDR3 has 13 amino acids. V shed 4 bases and J shed 3 bases, with 10 bases lying between them. Germline V gene lookup returns CDR1 SEHNR and CDR2 FQNEAQ (reference sequence).

This chain links TRBV7-8 with TRBJ2-5, with 8 bases that match TRBD1. Per germline, CDR1 SGHVS and CDR2 FQNEAQ. J was trimmed by 4 bases and V by 5 bases; bases with no gene match: 3. The CDR3 spans 13 residues. CDR3 in amino acids: CASSHDRGETQYF. The CDR3 nucleotides read TGTGCCAGCAGCCACGACAGGGGAGAGACCCAGTACTTC.

With regard to this clone: The junction does not match germline at one end; this may be a read error. The J gene is TRBJ1-4, the V gene TRBV29-1; TRBD1 might be the D (6 bases). This CDR3 is built from 13 residues. Germline CDR1 is SQVTM and CDR2 is ANQGSEA. In nucleotides, the CDR3 is TGCAGCGTCATTCAGGGGTTAGGTGAAAAACTGCTTTTT. It translates to CSVIQGLGEKLLF.

This sequence joins TRBV5-6 and TRBJ2-5, with D possibly being TRBD2 (7 bases). Germline lookup yields CDR1 SGHDT and CDR2 YYEEEE. The germline V and J ends were trimmed by 1 base and 0 bases, with 13 bases remaining between them. The CDR3 has 16 amino acids. The CDR3 spells CASSLRGGRYQETQYF. The CDR3 nucleotides read TGTGCCAGCAGCTTGAGGGGGGGAAGGTACCAAGAGACCCAGTACTTC.

The chain is built from TRBV5-1 and TRBJ1-4, with D possibly matching TRBD1 (6 bases). In germline, CDR1 is SGHRS, CDR2 YFSETQ. Trimming removed 4 bases at V and 8 bases at J, with 21 bases between. The CDR3 runs 16 residues. The chain's CDR3 is CASSLGYRWGPEKLFF. Here the CDR3 DNA reads TGCGCCAGCAGCCTTGGCTATAGATGGGGGCCCGAAAAACTGTTTTTT.

The V gene is TRBV10-3, the J gene TRBJ2-1; 11 bases align to TRBD2. V shed 6 bases and J 8 bases; nucleotides not matched to a gene: 6. The V gene's germline CDR1 is ENHRY and CDR2 SYGVKD. CDR3 size: 14 residues. The CDR3 loop reads CAISRTSGSYEQFF. CDR3 nucleotide sequence: TGTGCCATCAGCAGAACTAGCGGGAGCTATGAGCAGTTCTTC.

The chain uses TRBV20-1 and TRBJ2-1; 7 bases match TRBD1. CDR3 size: 11 residues. CDR1 and CDR2 (germline): DFQATT, SNEGSKA (reference sequence). The trim removed 0 bases at V and 10 bases at J, leaving 0 bases unmatched. The CDR3 DNA is TGCAGTGCTAGAGAGGACAGGGAGCAGTTCTTC. It specifies CSAREDREQFF.

The rearrangement links TRBV2 to TRBJ1-4; D remains ambiguous. Germline V gives CDR1 SNHLY, CDR2 FYNNEI. There are 15 residues in the CDR3. The ends were cut back, 4 bases at V and 0 bases at J, with 9 bases in the middle. The CDR3 protein is CASSGNTATNEKLFF. The CDR3 coding sequence is TGTGCCAGCAGTGGGAACACAGCAACTAATGAAAAACTGTTTTTT. Full variable domain (rest looked up from reference TRBV2 and TRBJ1-4): EPEVTQTPSHQVTQMGQEVILRCVPISNHLYFYWYRQILGQKVEFLVSFYNNEISEKSEIFDDQFSVERPDGSNFTLKIRSTKLEDSAMYFCASSGNTATNEKLFFGSGTQLSVL.

The chain carries TRBV9 and TRBJ1-2, with 8 bases fitting TRBD1. The germline gives CDR1 SGDLS, CDR2 YYNGEE. Losses at the gene ends were 2 bases for V and 4 bases for J; bases not matched to a gene: 16. The CDR3 is made up of 18 amino acids. The CDR3 nucleotides are TGTGCCAGCAGCGTCCTTGGGCGTGGGGGACAGGCGTCCTATGGCTACACCTTC. It specifies CASSVLGRGGQASYGYTF.

The chain has TRBV11-2 and TRBJ2-3; a weak D match, TRBD2 (5 bases). Germline-derived CDR1 and CDR2 are SGHAT and FQNNGV. There are 16 residues in the CDR3. V was clipped by 0 bases and J by 0 bases, with 10 bases between them. CDR3 amino acids: CASSLERAPSTDTQYF. The CDR3 bases are TGTGCCAGCAGCTTAGAGAGGGCGCCTAGCACAGATACGCAGTATTTT.

The chain couples TRBV4-2 to TRBJ2-1; 8 bases agree with TRBD2. CDR3 length: 15 amino acids. Per germline, CDR1 LGHNA and CDR2 YNFKEQ. V trimming: 5 bases; J trimming: 6 bases; junction bases outside the gene matches: 9. CDR3 DNA sequence: TGTGCCAGCAGCTTTTCCGGGACTAGGATCAATGAGCAGTTCTTC. The encoded protein is CASSFSGTRINEQFF.

The chain recombines TRBV30 with TRBJ1-2; 8 bases line up with TRBD1. Germline V gives CDR1 GTSNPN, CDR2 SVGIG (reference sequence). J was trimmed by 5 bases and V by 5 bases; bases with no gene match: 13. There are 15 residues in the CDR3. CDR3: CAWGTGPRLSYGYTF. The CDR3 coding sequence is TGTGCCTGGGGGACAGGTCCGCGGCTATCGTATGGCTACACCTTC.

CDR3 bases: TGTGCCAGCAGCTTTACAGGGGGCTCCTACGAGCAGTACTTC. Translation: CASSFTGGSYEQYF. V usage is TRBV13 and J usage is TRBJ2-7, with 8 bases fitting TRBD1. This CDR3 has 14 amino acids. The V segment lost 3 bases and the J segment 0 bases; nucleotides outside the gene matches: 1. Germline CDR1 PRHDT, CDR2 FYEKMQ (reference sequence).